The 7 T cell receptor beta chains below come from one sample, sequenced in a study of cytomegalovirus exposure and HLA in healthy donors. The PCR ran on 60 Vbeta and 13 Jbeta primers. This table comes from immunoSEQ multiplex PCR, and its TCRdb copy is limited to in-frame clones, with some not included. The data contain approximately 140,000 clones, roughly four fifths of them singletons. The sample taken for sequencing was PBMCs. These TCRs come from a man younger than 35 in good health and CMV-seropositive.

The CDR3 coding sequence is TGTGCCAGCAGCCCCGAATTGCGTAGCAATCAGCCCCAGCATTTT. It encodes CASSPELRSNQPQHF. J is TRBJ1-5 and V is TRBV7-2; D unresolved. Between the trimmed V and J ends, which lost 5 bases and 0 bases, there was a span of 11 bases. In germline, CDR1 is SGHTA, CDR2 FQGNSA. This CDR3 is 15 amino acids long. Combining the CDR3 with reference TRBV7-2 and TRBJ1-5 gives the whole variable domain GAGVSQSPSNKVTEKGKDVELRCDPISGHTALYWYRQSLGQGLEFLIYFQGNSAPDKSGLPSDRFSAERTGGSVSTLTIQRTQQEDSAVYLCASSPELRSNQPQHFGDGTRLSIL.

The chain recombines TRBV28 with TRBJ1-4; 8 bases line up with TRBD1. CDR1 is MDHEN and CDR2 is SYDVKM in the germline V gene. V lost 3 bases to trimming and J lost 8 bases; unmatched junction nucleotides: 8. This CDR3 is built from 15 residues. The DNA for the CDR3 is TGTGCCAGCAGTTTGGCCACCCGACAGGGGGAAAAACTGTTTTTT. Residues: CASSLATRQGEKLFF.

V and J are TRBV4-2 and TRBJ2-7; D remains unclear. Germline assignment: CDR1 LGHNA and CDR2 YNFKEQ. CDR3 length: 14 residues. The V end lost 4 bases, the J end lost 7 bases, and 17 bases lay between the germline ends. The CDR3 sequence: CASSLPSKYEEQYF. CDR3 coding DNA: TGTGCCAGCAGCCTGCCATCGAAGTACGAGGAGCAGTACTTC.

This chain connects TRBV25-1 to TRBJ1-1, with D uncertain. The CDR3 is 14 amino acids. Germline CDR1 is MGHDK and CDR2 is SYGVNS. Trimming left V 1 base short and J 1 base short, with 7 bases between. The chain's CDR3 is CASSEWEGNTEAFF. The CDR3, as DNA: TGTGCCAGCAGTGAATGGGAGGGGAACACTGAAGCTTTCTTT.

This clone is a singleton in its sample. This chain uses TRBV9 with TRBJ2-5; TRBD2 might be the D (6 bases). V lost 0 bases to trimming and J lost 4 bases, with 13 bases between them. The germline V gene encodes CDR1 SGDLS and CDR2 YYNGEE. The CDR3 has 15 residues. The CDR3 DNA is TGTGCCAGCAGCGTAGCTTTTGGGACTGGAGAGACCCAGTACTTC. This gives the protein CASSVAFGTGETQYF.

DNA for the CDR3: TGTGCCAGCAGCTTTACAGCGGGCCAGGCAGATACGCAGTATTTT. This encodes CASSFTAGQADTQYF. The gene calls are TRBV9 and TRBJ2-3; a weak D match, TRBD2 (6 bases). The CDR3 contains 15 residues. The germline V gene encodes CDR1 SGDLS and CDR2 YYNGEE. Trimming removed 4 bases at V and 4 bases at J, with 16 bases between. Looking up the rest from reference TRBV9 and TRBJ2-3 gives the full variable domain: DSGVTQTPKHLITATGQRVTLRCSPRSGDLSVYWYQQSLDQGLQFLIQYYNGEERAKGNILERFSAQQFPDLHSELNLSSLELGDSALYFCASSFTAGQADTQYFGPGTRLTVL.

This rearrangement joins TRBV28 to TRBJ2-3; D possibly corresponds to TRBD2 (6 bases). The CDR3 contains 15 residues. Deletions cut 5 bases from V and 4 bases from J, with 16 bases between. Looked up from germline, CDR1 is MDHEN and CDR2 is SYDVKM. This CDR3 reads CASSPLTRGPDTQYF. CDR3 coding DNA: TGTGCCAGCAGTCCCCTGACTAGAGGCCCAGATACGCAGTATTTT. The entire variable domain, with the rest obtained from reference TRBV28 and TRBJ2-3, is as follows: DVKVTQSSRYLVKRTGEKVFLECVQDMDHENMFWYRQDPGLGLRLIYFSYDVKMKEKGDIPEGYSVSREKKERFSLILESASTNQTSMYLCASSPLTRGPDTQYFGPGTRLTVL.